The 14 T cell receptor beta chains below were found in one sample sequenced in a study of early T cells in non-severe SARS-CoV-2 infection. TCRdb re-called the 5' RACE reads with MiXCR, one entry per CDR3 protein. The data hold 70,000 or so distinct CDR3 sequences, with around 9.9% observed a single time. The sample consisted of whole blood. The source of these receptors is an adult who was a healthcare worker with PCR-confirmed SARS-CoV-2 infection or an uninfected control (not recorded which).

There are many counts of this clonotype. V usage is TRBV7-3 and J usage is TRBJ2-3; TRBD2 aligns across 10 bases. CDR3 length equals 17 residues. J gave up 2 bases and V 1 base, and 6 bases lay outside the gene matches. Per germline, CDR1 SGHTA and CDR2 FQGTGA. CDR3 bases: TGTGCCAGCAGCTTAAAGGAGGGACTAGCGTTCACAGATACGCAGTATTTT. As protein: CASSLKEGLAFTDTQYF.

The chain recombines TRBV28 with TRBJ1-4; D might be TRBD1 (6 bases). Germline CDR1 is MDHEN and CDR2 is SYDVKM. Trimming took off 5 bases at V and 7 bases at J, with 14 bases between the two ends. The CDR3 is made up of 14 amino acids. The CDR3 sequence: CASSPTGRGEKLFF. In nucleotides, the CDR3 is TGTGCCAGCAGTCCCACAGGGAGGGGTGAAAAACTGTTTTTT.

This clonotype occurred a few times. The J gene is TRBJ2-3, the V gene TRBV2, with TRBD2 identical over 7 bases. Trimming took 8 bases from V and 4 from J; bases not matched to a gene: 3. The CDR3 is made up of 12 amino acids. Germline V lookup: CDR1 SNHLY, CDR2 FYNNEI. The CDR3 DNA reads TGTGCCAGCGACCGGGAGGCAGATACGCAGTATTTT. Residues: CASDREADTQYF.

Comments on this clonotype: This clone may be a read error of a much larger clone one base away. V usage is TRBV4-1 and J usage is TRBJ2-1, with D hard to call. Trimming took 1 base from V and 7 from J, leaving 11 bases between them. The CDR3 is 14 amino acids. Germline-derived CDR1 and CDR2 are MGHRA and YSYEKL. CDR3 sequence reads: CASSQAGSSNEQFF. In DNA form, the CDR3 reads TGCGCCAGCAGCCAAGCGGGCTCGAGTAATGAGCAGTTCTTC.

The chain couples TRBV5-5 to TRBJ1-1; TRBD1 matches 7 bases. J gave up 8 bases and V 4 bases, and 14 bases lay outside the gene matches. This CDR3 is built from 15 residues. The V gene's germline CDR1 is SGHKS and CDR2 YYEKEE (reference sequence). This chain's CDR3 is CASSPIQGRKGEAFF. DNA for the CDR3: TGTGCCAGCAGCCCGATACAGGGGAGAAAAGGGGAAGCTTTCTTT.

Here the CDR3 reads CASSSGGGEAFF. DNA for the CDR3: TGCGCCAGCAGCTCAGGGGGCGGTGAAGCTTTCTTT. The chain has TRBV5-1 and TRBJ1-1, with 8 bases fitting TRBD1. With V trimmed by 3 bases and J by 7 bases, 2 bases remained unmatched. Germline V lookup: CDR1 SGHRS, CDR2 YFSETQ. This CDR3 has 12 amino acids.

This clonotype occurred a few times. The chain has TRBV9 and TRBJ2-3; D is possibly TRBD1 (5 bases). Germline assignment: CDR1 SGDLS and CDR2 YYNGEE. The CDR3 has 14 residues. Trimming left V 3 bases short and J 5 bases short, with 13 bases between. This chain's CDR3 is CASSDERQIDTQYF. DNA for the CDR3: TGTGCCAGCAGCGACGAGAGACAGATAGATACGCAGTATTTT.

This clonotype has at least ten counts. The rearrangement joins TRBV10-3 to TRBJ1-2; D is perhaps TRBD1 (6 bases). The CDR3 sequence is 14 residues long. V lost 2 bases and J 0 bases, leaving 7 bases between the germline ends. Looked up from germline, CDR1 is ENHRY and CDR2 is SYGVKD. CDR3 DNA: TGTGCCATCAGTGAGGGGGGGCCTAACTATGGCTACACCTTC. This encodes CAISEGGPNYGYTF.

This clonotype was seen a few times. The rearrangement joins TRBV6-5 to TRBJ2-5, with D perhaps TRBD2 (6 bases). This CDR3 is built from 15 residues. The ends were cut back, 6 bases at V and 1 base at J, with 15 bases in the middle. The germline gives CDR1 MNHEY, CDR2 SVGAGI. The CDR3 is CASSYGGALQETQYF. CDR3 in DNA: TGTGCCAGCAGCTACGGGGGAGCGCTCCAAGAGACCCAGTACTTC.

A few counts support this clonotype. The genes are TRBV5-1 and TRBJ2-7; 12 nucleotides align to TRBD1. This CDR3 is 13 amino acids long. After removal of 8 bases from V and 8 bases from J, the junction contained 8 bases not matched to a gene. The V gene's germline CDR1 is SGHRS and CDR2 YFSETQ. CDR3 DNA sequence: TGCGCCAGTTCCTCCGGGACAGGGGGCAAGCAGTACTTC. Amino acid sequence: CASSSGTGGKQYF.

The gene calls are TRBV14 and TRBJ2-7; D is undetermined. The CDR3 extends over 15 amino acids. The V end lost 4 bases, the J end lost 6 bases, and 19 bases lay between the germline ends. Germline V CDR1 and CDR2: SGHDN, FVKESK. The CDR3 region has the DNA TGTGCCAGCAGCCGCACCCGACTGCCCGGTTTCGAGCAGTACTTC. As protein: CASSRTRLPGFEQYF.

This clonotype was found a few times. V usage is TRBV12-3 or TRBV12-4 and J usage is TRBJ2-1; 9 nucleotides agree with TRBD2. The junction had 4 bases not matched to a gene; V was cut back by 3 bases and J by 10 bases. The CDR3 has 13 amino acids. The CDR3 sequence: CASSLKAGGEQFF. Written as DNA, the CDR3 is TGTGCCAGCAGTTTGAAAGCGGGAGGAGAGCAGTTCTTC.

This clonotype has only a few counts. This chain connects TRBV7-2 to TRBJ2-7; D perhaps matches TRBD2 (5 bases). The CDR3 runs to 13 residues. The germline V and J ends were trimmed by 5 bases and 7 bases, with 15 bases remaining between them. Per the germline V gene, CDR1 is SGHTA and CDR2 is FQGNSA. The CDR3 here is CASSLGGSGEQYF. The DNA for the CDR3 is TGTGCCAGCAGCCTAGGCGGGTCCGGGGAGCAGTACTTC.

There are a few counts of this clonotype. The rearrangement joins TRBV18 to TRBJ1-1; possible D gene TRBD1, 6 bases. CDR3 length equals 15 residues. Trimming removed 3 bases at V and 4 bases at J, with 15 bases between. Germline CDR1 KGHSH, CDR2 LQKENI. The CDR3 sequence is CASSPTGKLGTEAFF. DNA of the CDR3: TGTGCCAGCTCACCTACAGGGAAGCTTGGCACTGAAGCTTTCTTT. Full variable domain (missing parts from reference TRBV18 and TRBJ1-1): NAGVMQNPRHLVRRRGQEARLRCSPMKGHSHVYWYRQLPEEGLKFMVYLQKENIIDESGMPKERFSAEFPKEGPSILRIQQVVRGDSAAYFCASSPTGKLGTEAFFGQGTRLTVV.